The T cell receptor beta chain described here comes from a study of CD8 T cells in Susac syndrome. Trimming removed 3 bases at V and 2 bases at J, with 10 bases between. This CDR3 region has 14 residues. Germline CDR1 and CDR2: SEHNR and FQNEAQ (reference sequence). With random hexamers, reverse transcription was performed on about 0.5 to 1 ug of RNA. Across 54 Vbeta and 13 Jbeta, TCR beta CDR3 was amplified with immunoSEQ multiplex PCR. TCRdb redid the calling of the immunoSEQ multiplex PCR reads with MiXCR, one entry per CDR3 protein. The table includes over 130,000 distinct CDR3 sequences, 90% to 95% detected once.

This clonotype was obtained from a human donor with multiple sclerosis. Material for sequencing was CD4+ T cells from PBMCs. The J gene is TRBJ2-5, the V gene TRBV7-9; D ambiguous. The CDR3, as DNA: TGTGCCAGCAGCTTTATGACTCGTCAAGAGACCCAGTACTTC. Protein product: CASSFMTRQETQYF.